This passage covers 5 T cell receptor beta chains from one sample sequenced in a study of shared clonotypes between healthy human individuals. Repertoires were generated with immunoSEQ multiplex PCR, while TCRdb's copy carries only in-frame clones and drops some. The table includes millions of clones, approximately 93% detected once. The specimen sequenced was naive CD4+ T cells from PBMCs. Subset defined: CD45RA+ positively selected. These TCRs come from a man between 18 and 29 years old in good health. Some clones in this sample may be carry-over from other donors' samples.

The chain couples TRBV12-5 to TRBJ2-1; TRBD1 matches at 7 bases. Germline V lookup: CDR1 LGHNT, CDR2 FRNRAP. The V segment lost 4 bases and the J segment 0 bases; nucleotides outside the gene matches: 6. The length of the CDR3 is 16 residues. The CDR3 here is CASGWSGQISYNEQFF. CDR3 bases: TGTGCTAGTGGTTGGTCGGGACAGATCTCCTACAATGAGCAGTTCTTC. Variable domain in full (rest from reference TRBV12-5 and TRBJ2-1): DARVTQTPRHKVTEMGQEVTMRCQPILGHNTVFWYRQTMMQGLELLAYFRNRAPLDDSGMPKDRFSAEMPDATLATLKIQPSEPRDSAVYFCASGWSGQISYNEQFFGPGTRLTVL.

The CDR3 nucleotides are TGTGCCAGCAGTCCCTGGGGGCCCACAGATACGCAGTATTTT. Residues: CASSPWGPTDTQYF. The rearrangement uses TRBV2 and TRBJ2-3; tentative D call: TRBD1 (6 bases). Per the germline V gene, CDR1 is SNHLY and CDR2 is FYNNEI. The length of the CDR3 is 14 residues. V was clipped by 5 bases and J by 2 bases, with 11 bases between them.

V gene TRBV11-2 combines with J gene TRBJ2-1; perhaps TRBD1 as D (7 bases). The CDR3 length is 19 residues. The germline V gene encodes CDR1 SGHAT and CDR2 FQNNGV. V was clipped by 6 bases and J by 5 bases, with 29 bases between them. The CDR3 nucleotides are TGTGCCAGCAGTGTTAGAGGGGGGACAGTTTGGACCGTCAACAATGAGCAGTTCTTC. Translated: CASSVRGGTVWTVNNEQFF.

The chain has TRBV5-4 and TRBJ1-6; a possible D gene is TRBD1 (5 bases). Trimming cost V 2 bases and J 3 bases, with 9 bases left between them. Germline V gene data show CDR1 as SGHNT and CDR2 as YYREEE (reference sequence). CDR3 size: 15 residues. CDR3 in DNA: TGTGCCAGCAGCTTATACAGGAGCTATAATTCACCCCTCCACTTT. Its translation: CASSLYRSYNSPLHF. The full variable domain, its missing parts supplied by reference TRBV5-4 and TRBJ1-6, is ETGVTQSPTHLIKTRGQQVTLRCSSQSGHNTVSWYQQALGQGPQFIFQYYREEENGRGNFPPRFSGLQFPNYSSELNVNALELDDSALYLCASSLYRSYNSPLHFGNGTRLTVT.

This clone occurred once. This chain joins TRBV27 and TRBJ1-1; D is unresolved. Trimming cost V 6 bases and J 0 bases, with 26 bases left between them. The CDR3 has 19 amino acids. Germline loops: CDR1 MNHEY, CDR2 SMNVEV (reference sequence). CDR3 residues: CASSPKGFGVRQMNTEAFF. The CDR3 bases are TGTGCCAGCAGCCCAAAAGGTTTCGGGGTCAGGCAGATGAACACTGAAGCTTTCTTT.